This is a list of T cell receptor beta chains from one sample in a study of read filtering for tumor transcriptome and immune sequencing. Using its own MiXCR run on the reads, TCRdb lists one record per CDR3 protein. The sample yields 30,000 to 40,000 distinct CDR3 sequences, 14% seen once. The sequenced sample consisted of a population of CD138-negative cells sorted from bone marrow. Receptors were obtained from a donor at least 40 years old with multiple myeloma. Each CDR3 is given with its conserved first and last residue.

j_call v_call cdr3_aa
TRBJ2-3 TRBV15 CATSRDHFRAQRRDTLYF
TRBJ1-1 TRBV30 CAWRTQAEAFF
TRBJ2-3 TRBV20-1 CSAAKGLGSTDTQYF
TRBJ1-1 TRBV11-2 CASSLYHAGTNTEAFF
TRBJ2-2 TRBV28 CASIPGLATGELFF
TRBJ1-2 TRBV12-3/TRBV12-4 CASSLRSGLDGYTF
TRBJ2-7 TRBV6-5 CASSPPPKTSGANEQYF
TRBJ2-3 TRBV6-6 CASSYTPLTDTQYF
TRBJ2-7 TRBV29-1 CSGTGTGVSEQYF
TRBJ1-1 TRBV6-6 CASTLMDANTEAFF
TRBJ1-5 TRBV9 CASSVGWGPPQHF
TRBJ2-2 TRBV29-1 CSVSDTGELFF
TRBJ2-7 TRBV5-1 CASSLVGGSYEQYF
TRBJ2-3 TRBV7-9 CASSLDGAWGDTQYF
TRBJ1-1 TRBV3-1 CASSPPQFTEAFF
TRBJ1-2 TRBV5-1 CASRVTINYGYTF
TRBJ2-5 TRBV20-1 CSAPTSTSLGETQYF
TRBJ2-7 TRBV20-1 CSARIYSRVAYEQYF
TRBJ1-1 TRBV5-1 CASSSTQNTEAFF
TRBJ1-4 TRBV6-2/TRBV6-3 CASSYSPRGATNEKLFF